Each of the 6 T cell receptor beta chains below was sequenced from the same sample in a study of cytomegalovirus exposure and HLA in healthy donors. The PCR ran on 60 Vbeta and 13 Jbeta primers. Sequencing used immunoSEQ multiplex PCR; TCRdb keeps in-frame clones, though not all of them. The sample lists tens of thousands of clones, approximately 80% occurring once. The sequenced material came from PBMCs. These receptors were taken from a woman aged 25-40 years in good health and CMV-seronegative.

This chain connects TRBV30 to TRBJ2-3; 9 nucleotides align to TRBD2. V trimming: 4 bases; J trimming: 1 base; junction bases outside the gene matches: 3. Germline values: CDR1 GTSNPN, CDR2 SVGIG (reference sequence). CDR3 size: 14 residues. CDR3 region: CAWNLAGGTDTQYF. In nucleotides, the CDR3 is TGTGCCTGGAACTTAGCGGGGGGCACAGATACGCAGTATTTT. The variable domain in full, completed from reference TRBV30 and TRBJ2-3, reads SQTIHQWPATLVQPVGSPLSLECTVEGTSNPNLYWYRQAAGRGLQLLFYSVGIGQISSEVPQNLSASRPQDRQFILSSKKLLLSDSGFYLCAWNLAGGTDTQYFGPGTRLTVL.

V gene TRBV28 combines with J gene TRBJ1-1; a possible D gene is TRBD1 (6 bases). This CDR3 spans 14 amino acids. The germline V gene encodes CDR1 MDHEN and CDR2 SYDVKM. Trimming pared 4 bases from V and 3 bases from J, leaving 12 bases between. CDR3 sequence reads: CASSSTGSDTEAFF. The CDR3 region has the DNA TGTGCCAGCAGTTCCACAGGGTCCGACACTGAAGCTTTCTTT.

This clone appeared once. The chain employs TRBV18 and TRBJ2-1, with 8 positions matching TRBD1. The ends lost 5 bases at V and 6 bases at J; junction bases unmatched: 9. Germline lookup yields CDR1 KGHSH and CDR2 LQKENI. This CDR3 has 15 amino acids. The CDR3 loop is CASSNGQGRGNEQFF. Here the CDR3 DNA reads TGTGCCAGCTCAAACGGACAGGGAAGGGGCAATGAGCAGTTCTTC.

This chain joins TRBV5-1 and TRBJ2-2; 7 bases are a match to TRBD1. Germline loops: CDR1 SGHRS, CDR2 YFSETQ. V lost 0 bases and J lost 2; bases outside the gene matches: 10. The CDR3 is made up of 18 amino acids. CDR3 bases: TGCGCCAGCAGCTTGGTTTCTCGGGACAGCCTTAACACCGGGGAGCTGTTTTTT. As protein: CASSLVSRDSLNTGELFF.

V usage is TRBV5-6 and J usage is TRBJ2-7; TRBD2 might be the D (6 bases). The CDR3 spans 12 residues. The V gene's germline CDR1 is SGHDT and CDR2 YYEEEE. Between the trimmed V and J ends, which lost 2 bases and 3 bases, there was a span of 6 bases. The CDR3 region has the DNA TGTGCCAGCAGCTTCGGGAGCTACGAGCAGTACTTC. This gives the protein CASSFGSYEQYF. Filled out from reference TRBV5-6 and TRBJ2-7, the complete variable domain reads DAGVTQSPTHLIKTRGQQVTLRCSPKSGHDTVSWYQQALGQGPQFIFQYYEEEERQRGNFPDRFSGHQFPNYSSELNVNALLLGDSALYLCASSFGSYEQYFGPGTRLTVT.

This clone was counted once. The chain joins TRBV18 to TRBJ1-1; D is possibly TRBD1 (6 bases). The CDR3 spans 20 residues. With 3 bases removed from V and 1 base from J, the gap between germline ends came to 27 bases. Looked up from germline, CDR1 is KGHSH and CDR2 is LQKENI. CDR3 amino acids: CASSPARGQDLLRGNTEAFF. Here the CDR3 DNA reads TGTGCCAGCTCACCGGCACGGGGTCAGGACCTACTCAGGGGGAACACTGAAGCTTTCTTT.